One sample yielded the 13 T cell receptor beta chains listed below, sequenced in a study of CD8+ T cells in alopecia areata. Treatment here: oral pan-JAK inhibitor, 5-10 mg twice daily. Extracted RNA was reverse transcribed, and the resulting cDNA served as sequencing template. Sequencing was performed with immunoSEQ multiplex PCR; in TCRdb, only in-frame clones are kept and a portion is missing. The profile shows roughly 190,000 clones, roughly three fifths of them singletons. The sequencing used CD4+ T cells sorted from blood, collected at week 49, from a patient treated with tofacitinib. Receptors originate from a human donor with alopecia areata.

The J gene is TRBJ2-3, the V gene TRBV7-2; D call uncertain. The CDR3 runs to 13 residues. In germline, CDR1 is SGHTA, CDR2 FQGNSA. With 3 bases removed from V and 4 bases from J, the gap between germline ends came to 8 bases. CDR3 DNA: TGTGCCAGCAGCTTGATGAGGTCAGATACGCAGTATTTT. Translated, it gives CASSLMRSDTQYF.

The V and J genes are TRBV29-1 and TRBJ2-2; TRBD2 is a possible D gene (6 bases). CDR3 length: 12 residues. V lost 4 bases to trimming and J lost 8 bases, with 11 bases between them. The germline gives CDR1 SQVTM, CDR2 ANQGSEA. CDR3: CSVVTSWGELFF. The CDR3 region has the DNA TGCAGCGTTGTGACTAGTTGGGGGGAGCTGTTTTTT.

The chain couples TRBV19 to TRBJ1-5; D is unresolved. This CDR3 contains 14 residues. V was cut by 5 bases and J by 4 bases, with 12 bases left in between. CDR1 LNHDA and CDR2 SQIVND come from the germline V gene (reference sequence). CDR3 sequence (DNA): TGTGCCAGTAGTGTACCCATCGGGAATCAGCCCCAGCATTTT. Translated: CASSVPIGNQPQHF.

The chain is built from TRBV4-1 and TRBJ1-4; 9 nucleotides align to TRBD1. The germline CDR1 and CDR2 sequences are MGHRA and YSYEKL. Germline trimming cut 5 bases from V and 1 base from J; bases unmatched to any gene: 5. The CDR3 loop spans 16 amino acids. This CDR3 is CASSFQGQGTNEKLFF. CDR3 coding DNA: TGCGCCAGCAGCTTTCAGGGACAGGGAACTAATGAAAAACTGTTTTTT.

This clone was seen a handful of times. This chain links TRBV9 with TRBJ2-1, with 16 bases lining up with TRBD2. Germline V gene data show CDR1 as SGDLS and CDR2 as YYNGEE. This CDR3 region has 16 residues. Trimming at V came to 3 bases and at J to 13 bases, leaving 10 bases not matched to a gene. The CDR3 DNA follows: TGTGCCAGCAGCGCCCCGGGGACTAGCGGGGGGGCTTTTCAGTTCTTC. Protein: CASSAPGTSGGAFQFF.

V gene TRBV19 combines with J gene TRBJ2-1; TRBD2 matches 8 bases. J gave up 8 bases and V 8 bases, and 20 bases lay outside the gene matches. Germline V lookup: CDR1 LNHDA, CDR2 SQIVND (reference sequence). The CDR3 covers 17 residues. CDR3 nucleotides: TGTGCCAGTCAAACCGCAGGAGCGGGGGACCTAGGGGATGAGCAGTTCTTC. This encodes CASQTAGAGDLGDEQFF.

The rearrangement links TRBV6-5 to TRBJ1-6; D is perhaps TRBD1 (6 bases). This CDR3 spans 13 amino acids. With 5 bases removed from V and 6 bases from J, the gap between germline ends came to 8 bases. The germline gives CDR1 MNHEY, CDR2 SVGAGI. As DNA, the CDR3 is TGTGCCAGCAGTGGGACACCTAATTCACCCCTCCACTTT. Its translation: CASSGTPNSPLHF.

The chain combines TRBV7-3 with TRBJ2-6, with D possibly being TRBD1 or TRBD2 (5 bases each). V gave up 8 bases and J gave up 9 bases, with 14 bases separating them. This CDR3 is 13 amino acids long. Germline V gives CDR1 SGHTA, CDR2 FQGTGA. CDR3 in DNA: TGTGCCAGCTCCTTAGGGACGGGCAACGTCCTGACTTTC. It encodes CASSLGTGNVLTF.

CDR3 bases: TGTGCCTGGAGTGTTTTGGGAGATCAGCCCCAGCATTTT. This sequence encodes CAWSVLGDQPQHF. This sequence joins TRBV30 and TRBJ1-5; D not certain. Between the trimmed V and J ends, which lost 0 bases and 5 bases, there was a span of 8 bases. Per the germline V gene, CDR1 is GTSNPN and CDR2 is SVGIG (reference sequence). This CDR3 has 13 residues. Drawing the rest from reference TRBV30 and TRBJ1-5, the complete variable domain is SQTIHQWPATLVQPVGSPLSLECTVEGTSNPNLYWYRQAAGRGLQLLFYSVGIGQISSEVPQNLSASRPQDRQFILSSKKLLLSDSGFYLCAWSVLGDQPQHFGDGTRLSIL.

This clone was found a few times. The chain combines TRBV6-6 with TRBJ1-3; no reliable D call. The CDR3 has 13 amino acids. Germline CDR1 and CDR2: MNHNY and SVGAGI (reference sequence). V dropped 0 bases and J dropped 2 bases, with 2 bases sitting between them. CDR3 coding DNA: TGTGCCAGCAGTTACTCGACTGGAAACACCATATATTTT. Its translation: CASSYSTGNTIYF.

CDR3 sequence reads: CASSVGQGKLTGANVLTF. The CDR3 DNA sequence: TGTGCCAGCAGCGTAGGACAGGGAAAGCTCACTGGGGCCAACGTCCTGACTTTC. The chain employs TRBV9 and TRBJ2-6, with TRBD1 identical over 7 bases. Per germline, CDR1 SGDLS and CDR2 YYNGEE. This CDR3 has 18 residues. V was pared by 0 bases and J by 2 bases, with 8 bases of the junction left unmatched.

This clone was seen only a few times. The rearrangement uses TRBV7-9 and TRBJ1-2; weak D call: TRBD1 (5 bases). CDR1 and CDR2 (germline): SEHNR, FQNEAQ (reference sequence). V lost 1 base and J lost 6, with 15 bases in between. The CDR3 has 15 amino acids. The CDR3 nucleotides read TGTGCCAGCAGCTTAGTTGACAGACCCCTGGATGGCTACACCTTC. Its protein product is CASSLVDRPLDGYTF.

The chain links TRBV5-1 to TRBJ2-5; 8 bases align to TRBD2. Germline CDR1 reads SGHRS; CDR2 reads YFSETQ. The CDR3 runs 15 residues. V lost 2 bases to trimming and J lost 1 base; unmatched junction nucleotides: 4. In nucleotides, the CDR3 is TGCGCCAGCAGCTTCGGGGGGGCCGGCCAAGAGACCCAGTACTTC. The encoded protein is CASSFGGAGQETQYF. The complete variable domain, with remaining parts taken from reference TRBV5-1 and TRBJ2-5, reads KAGVTQTPRYLIKTRGQQVTLSCSPISGHRSVSWYQQTPGQGLQFLFEYFSETQRNKGNFPGRFSGRQFSNSRSEMNVSTLELGDSALYLCASSFGGAGQETQYFGPGTRLLVL.